These 14 T cell receptor beta chains were sequenced from one sample in a study of T cells in Graves' hyperthyroidism and ophthalmopathy. TCR beta CDR3 regions were amplified from RNA transcripts. During a first-round RT-PCR of the TCR CDR3, the HTBI primer set was used. TCRdb called the multiplex PCR reads again in MiXCR, with one record for every CDR3 protein. This sample carries 500,000 to 550,000 distinct CDR3 sequences, around 21% of them seen once, and the ten largest clones take 26%. Sequenced input: blood. The receptors originated from a man aged 18 to 35 with Graves' hyperthyroidism.

The chain uses TRBV27 and TRBJ2-7, with D maybe TRBD1 (5 bases). Germline CDR1 MNHEY, CDR2 SMNVEV (reference sequence). This CDR3 has 18 amino acids. V lost 4 bases and J 1 base, leaving 23 bases between the germline ends. CDR3 sequence (DNA): TGTGCCAGCAGTTCCCTCCCAGGTGTACAGGCCCGATCCTACGAGCAGTACTTC. This gives the protein CASSSLPGVQARSYEQYF.

This clonotype was counted at least ten times. This chain connects TRBV12-3 or TRBV12-4 to TRBJ1-1; D not certain. This CDR3 is 14 amino acids long. V shed 6 bases and J shed 0 bases, with 11 bases lying between them. CDR3: CASRINNLNTEAFF. DNA of the CDR3: TGTGCCAGCAGAATTAACAATCTGAACACTGAAGCTTTCTTT.

The chain joins TRBV19 to TRBJ1-2; 9 bases are shared with TRBD1. Trimming cost V 8 bases and J 8 bases; bases outside gene matches: 9. The length of the CDR3 is 13 residues. CDR1 is LNHDA and CDR2 is SQIVND in the germline V gene (reference sequence). CDR3 coding DNA: TGTGCCAGTCCGGGACAGGGAAGGGGCGGCTACACCTTC. This codes for CASPGQGRGGYTF.

The sample holds many counts of this clonotype. The chain recombines TRBV6-5 with TRBJ2-5; TRBD1 aligns across 12 bases. Germline V lookup: CDR1 MNHEY, CDR2 SVGAGI. The V gene end was trimmed by 4 bases and the J gene end by 4 bases; junction bases not matched to a gene: 4. The CDR3 loop spans 15 amino acids. The CDR3 sequence is CASSSRDRGRETQYF. Here the CDR3 DNA reads TGTGCCAGCAGTTCCCGGGACAGGGGGCGAGAGACCCAGTACTTC.

This clonotype was counted at least ten times. The V call is TRBV28, the J call TRBJ1-5; the D is unclear. Germline lookup yields CDR1 MDHEN and CDR2 SYDVKM. The CDR3 has 16 residues. The V end was cut by 6 bases, the J end by 0 bases, with 15 bases between. CDR3 in DNA: TGTGCCAGCAGCTTCTACCGACTGCTTAGCAATCAGCCCCAGCATTTT. Translation: CASSFYRLLSNQPQHF.

This clonotype was seen a handful of times. The chain has TRBV7-3 and TRBJ2-2; D tentatively fits TRBD1 or TRBD2 (5 bases each). The CDR3 extends over 14 amino acids. In germline, CDR1 is SGHTA, CDR2 FQGTGA. Trimming pared 3 bases from V and 4 bases from J, leaving 9 bases between. CDR3 DNA: TGTGCCAGCAGCTTGTCAGGGACCACCGGGGAGCTGTTTTTT. It is translated as CASSLSGTTGELFF. The entire variable domain, with the rest obtained from reference TRBV7-3 and TRBJ2-2, is as follows: GAGVSQTPSNKVTEKGKYVELRCDPISGHTALYWYRQSLGQGPEFLIYFQGTGAADDSGLPNDRFFAVRPEGSVSTLKIQRTERGDSAVYLCASSLSGTTGELFFGEGSRLTVL.

Many counts were recorded for this clonotype. The chain uses TRBV6-5 and TRBJ2-7, with 9 bases fitting TRBD2. This CDR3 region has 15 residues. V shed 0 bases, J shed 3 bases, and the junction held 3 bases outside the gene matches. The germline CDR1 and CDR2 sequences are MNHEY and SVGAGI. The CDR3 sequence is CASSYSMRGGYEQYF. CDR3 nucleotides: TGTGCCAGCAGTTACTCCATGCGGGGGGGCTACGAGCAGTACTTC.

CDR3 amino acids: CASRRSPETQYF. The DNA for the CDR3 is TGTGCCAGCAGGCGGAGTCCGGAGACCCAGTACTTC. This chain connects TRBV6-1 to TRBJ2-5; D not certain. Germline loops: CDR1 MNHNS, CDR2 SASEGT. Trimming cost V 6 bases and J 5 bases, with 10 bases left between them. CDR3 length: 12 residues.

This clonotype has a count of ten or more. The rearrangement uses TRBV24-1 and TRBJ1-3; D is undetermined. Germline lookup yields CDR1 KGHDR and CDR2 SFDVKD. Trimming left V 5 bases short and J 4 bases short, with 5 bases between. This CDR3 spans 12 amino acids. The CDR3 sequence is CATSALGNTIYF. In nucleotides, the CDR3 is TGTGCCACCAGTGCCCTGGGAAACACCATATATTTT.

This clonotype was seen repeatedly, ten times or more. J is TRBJ2-5 and V is TRBV20-1, with D perhaps TRBD1 or TRBD2 (5 bases each). V lost 6 bases and J lost 5, with 16 bases in between. CDR3 length equals 13 residues. Germline V gene data show CDR1 as DFQATT and CDR2 as SNEGSKA (reference sequence). The DNA for the CDR3 is TGCAGTGCCCCCCCCGTAGGGGAGGAGACCCAGTACTTC. It yields the protein CSAPPVGEETQYF.

In this sample, this clonotype turned up many times. The chain combines TRBV4-2 with TRBJ1-1; 7 bases fit TRBD1. CDR3 length: 15 amino acids. V lost 1 base and J lost 4; bases outside the gene matches: 6. CDR1 is LGHNA, CDR2 YNFKEQ, per germline. CDR3 nucleotide sequence: TGTGCCAGCAGCCAAGTTTCAGGGGGGAGCACTGAAGCTTTCTTT. Translating it yields CASSQVSGGSTEAFF.

Ten or more counts support this clonotype. The chain recombines TRBV30 with TRBJ1-1, with unresolved D. From germline, CDR1 is GTSNPN and CDR2 SVGIG (reference sequence). The CDR3 runs to 14 residues. Trimming cost V 0 bases and J 0 bases, with 8 bases left between them. CDR3 bases: TGTGCCTGGAGTGTAAAGGGAATGAACACTGAAGCTTTCTTT. It specifies CAWSVKGMNTEAFF. Full variable domain (remainder filled in from reference TRBV30 and TRBJ1-1): SQTIHQWPATLVQPVGSPLSLECTVEGTSNPNLYWYRQAAGRGLQLLFYSVGIGQISSEVPQNLSASRPQDRQFILSSKKLLLSDSGFYLCAWSVKGMNTEAFFGQGTRLTVV.

In this sample, this clonotype turned up many times. The rearrangement links TRBV2 to TRBJ2-7; 12 bases are a match to TRBD1. Germline CDR1 reads SNHLY; CDR2 reads FYNNEI. J gave up 6 bases and V 8 bases, and 14 bases lay outside the gene matches. The CDR3 contains 16 residues. The CDR3, as DNA: TGTGCCAGCTCGTTCACTGGAGGGACAGGGGGCGCCGAGCAGTACTTC. This encodes CASSFTGGTGGAEQYF.

This clonotype was recorded at least ten times. CDR3 sequence: CASSLRTVTEAFF. CDR3 sequence (DNA): TGTGCCAGCAGCCTACGGACGGTCACTGAAGCTTTCTTT. The J gene is TRBJ1-1, the V gene TRBV12-3 or TRBV12-4; D unresolved. Trimming pared 6 bases from V and 4 bases from J, leaving 12 bases between. This CDR3 spans 13 amino acids.